These T cell receptor beta chains were read from a single sample in a study of cytomegalovirus exposure and HLA in healthy donors. Sequencing was performed with immunoSEQ multiplex PCR; in TCRdb, only in-frame clones are kept and a portion is missing. Altogether around 200,000 clones are present, about four fifths being singletons, with the ten largest covering approximately 6%. Material: PBMCs. These receptors all come from a man aged 40-55 years in good health and CMV-seropositive. Each CDR3 is given with its conserved first and last residue. D genes are given only for firm matches. Expanded clones get a size class; other rows say once, few or many, or leave the size out.

j_call,clone_size,d_call,v_call,cdr3_nt,cdr3_aa
TRBJ1-2,.,TRBD1,TRBV6-5,TGTGCCAGCAGTCAAAAGGGGGCGCGCGGCTACACCTTC,CASSQKGARGYTF
TRBJ2-5,once,TRBD2,TRBV14,TGTGCCAGCAGCCAAAGAGGACTAGCGGGAGTTATTATTGAGACCCAGTACTTC,CASSQRGLAGVIIETQYF
TRBJ1-1,.,.,TRBV9,TGTGCCAGCAGCGTAGGGCGGGTGGGGAACACTGAAGCTTTCTTT,CASSVGRVGNTEAFF
TRBJ1-5,.,TRBD1,TRBV7-9,TGTGCCAGCAGCCTTGGGACAGGGAATCAGCCCCAGCATTTT,CASSLGTGNQPQHF
TRBJ2-6,.,.,TRBV5-6,TGTGCCAGCAGTGTCTACTCTGGGGCCAACGTCCTGACTTTC,CASSVYSGANVLTF
TRBJ2-5,.,TRBD1,TRBV9,TGTGCCAGCAGCGTATCGGCGGGACAGGGGTATTTGGAGACCCAGTACTTC,CASSVSAGQGYLETQYF
TRBJ2-7,.,TRBD2,TRBV19,TGTGCCAGTAGTATAACTAGCGGTTCCTACGAGCAGTACTTC,CASSITSGSYEQYF
TRBJ1-2,.,.,TRBV6-5,TGTGCCGCACGACGGGGGTTCGTCACCAACTCTGGCTACACCTTC,CAARRGFVTNSGYTF
TRBJ2-1,.,.,TRBV6-4,TGTGCCAGCAGTGAGGGGGCGGACCACAATGAGCAGTTCTTC,CASSEGADHNEQFF
TRBJ2-3,once,.,TRBV6-1,TGTGCCAGCAGTGCCGCATTTGGAAGGCGGGCAGATACGCAGTATTTT,CASSAAFGRRADTQYF
TRBJ2-1,once,TRBD2,TRBV10-3,TGTGCCATCAGTGCTCTAGCGGGAGGATCAAATGAGCAGTTCTTC,CAISALAGGSNEQFF
TRBJ2-2,.,.,TRBV14,TGTGCCAGCAGCCGAGCCCTAGGGGCCACCGGGGAGCTGTTTTTT,CASSRALGATGELFF
TRBJ2-6,once,.,TRBV27,TGTGCCAGCAGTTTTGGACAGTCCTCTGGGGCCAACGTCCTGACTTTC,CASSFGQSSGANVLTF
TRBJ2-5,few,TRBD2,TRBV6-5,TGTGCCAGCAGTTACGTAACTAGCGGGAGGGAGACCCAGTACTTC,CASSYVTSGRETQYF
TRBJ1-1,.,.,TRBV27,TGTGCCAGCAGCCTGTGGGGGGTCGGGAACACTGAAGCTTTCTTT,CASSLWGVGNTEAFF
TRBJ1-1,few,TRBD1,TRBV6-5,TGTGCCAGCAGCAGGGGGCGCATGGCTTTCTTT,CASSRGRMAFF
TRBJ2-3,.,.,TRBV20-1,TGCAGTGCGGGGACAACAGATACGCAGTATTTT,CSAGTTDTQYF
TRBJ2-2,once,TRBD2,TRBV11-2,TGTGCCAGCAGCTTCCCAATGGGAGGGAGGAGAACCGGGGAGCTGTTTTTT,CASSFPMGGRRTGELFF
TRBJ2-5,.,TRBD2,TRBV18,TGTGCCAGCTCCTGGCGGGAGGGCCAAGAGACCCAGTACTTC,CASSWREGQETQYF
TRBJ1-2,.,.,TRBV30,TGTGCCTGGAGTCCCTCGTCCGGGGGCTACACCTTC,CAWSPSSGGYTF
TRBJ2-1,.,.,TRBV9,TGTGCCAGCAGCGTGAGACCTCGGGCAGGGTTTTTGTCGTACAATGAGCAGTTCTTC,CASSVRPRAGFLSYNEQFF
TRBJ2-1,.,TRBD2,TRBV9,TGTGCCAGCAGCCCATGGACTAGCGGGAGAGATGAGCAGTTCTTC,CASSPWTSGRDEQFF
TRBJ2-1,.,TRBD2,TRBV18,TGTGCCAGCTCACCGGGGATCGAGCGGGAGTCGTACAATGAGCAGTTCTTC,CASSPGIERESYNEQFF
TRBJ1-5,.,TRBD1,TRBV6-1,TGTGCCAGCAGTGAAGCCCTCCGGGGGACAGGCATTAGGCCCCAGCATTTT,CASSEALRGTGIRPQHF
TRBJ2-2,.,TRBD2,TRBV7-2,TGTGCCAGCAGCTTAGAACCAGGGCCTAGCGGGATAACCGGGGAGCTGTTTTTT,CASSLEPGPSGITGELFF
TRBJ2-4,.,.,TRBV5-1,TGCGCCAGCAGGACGGAAAATCTGGCTGGGCTAAACATTCAGTACTTC,CASRTENLAGLNIQYF
TRBJ1-5,few,TRBD1,TRBV19,TGTGCCAGTAGGGACAGGTATAGCAATCAGCCCCAGCATTTT,CASRDRYSNQPQHF
TRBJ1-4,.,.,TRBV30,TGTGCCTGGGCCCAGACAACTAATGAAAAACTGTTTTTT,CAWAQTTNEKLFF
TRBJ2-1,.,TRBD2,TRBV7-9,TGTGCCAGCAGCCCCAGCGGGAGCTCCTACAATGAGCAGTTCTTC,CASSPSGSSYNEQFF
TRBJ2-1,.,.,TRBV7-9,TGTGCCAGCAGCTTAGATGGATTCGGGGGGCAGTTCTTC,CASSLDGFGGQFF
TRBJ2-5,.,TRBD1,TRBV19,TGTGCCAGTAGTATTGAAGGGGGCGGAGAGACCCAGTACTTC,CASSIEGGGETQYF
TRBJ2-1,.,TRBD1,TRBV29-1,TGCAGCGTTGACAGGGGGAGCTCGAATGAGCAGTTCTTC,CSVDRGSSNEQFF
TRBJ1-1,.,.,TRBV27,TGTGCCAGCAAGACGTTAGGGGCTGAAGCTTTCTTT,CASKTLGAEAFF
TRBJ1-3,.,.,TRBV6-5,TGTGCCAGCAGCCTAACGACAGGCTCTGGAAACACCATATATTTT,CASSLTTGSGNTIYF
TRBJ1-1,.,TRBD1,TRBV27,TGTGCCAGCAGTCTCGGGACAGGGGTGAGGATGAACACTGAAGCTTTCTTT,CASSLGTGVRMNTEAFF